A selection of T cell receptor beta chains follows, all from one sample in a study of blood T cell repertoires in COVID-19. Here immunoSEQ multiplex PCR was the method, and the copy in TCRdb shows in-frame clones only, minus some. The data contain hundreds of thousands of clones, approximately 85% of them seen just once; the ten biggest clones take up around 6.9%. Sequencing was performed on peripheral blood. These receptors were collected from a human donor in a cohort sampled during active COVID-19. Each CDR3 is given with its conserved first and last residue. A D gene is named only where the DNA matches it firmly. Some rows have no size entry. The others give once, few or many, or a class for an expanded clone.

v_call,j_call,clone_size,d_call,cdr3_length,cdr3_nt,cdr3_aa
TRBV7-2,TRBJ2-1,-,-,14,TGTGCCAGCAGCGCAAAGACCGGGGTAGATGAGCAGTTCTTC,CASSAKTGVDEQFF
TRBV19,TRBJ2-2,-,TRBD2,15,TGTGCCAGTAGTTCCCTAGCGGGGGGAACCGGGGAGCTGTTTTTT,CASSSLAGGTGELFF
TRBV7-2,TRBJ2-3,-,-,15,TGTGCCAGCAGCTTTCGAGTTGCCACCACAGATACGCAGTATTTT,CASSFRVATTDTQYF
TRBV3-1/TRBV3-2,TRBJ1-1,-,-,14,TGTGCCAGCAGCCAAGTAAACATGAACACTGAAGCTTTCTTT,CASSQVNMNTEAFF
TRBV2,TRBJ1-1,-,-,13,TGTGCCAGCAGTGAAGGGACAGTTAGTGAAGCTTTCTTT,CASSEGTVSEAFF
TRBV5-1,TRBJ2-7,-,-,15,TGCGCCAGCAGCTTGGGAGCCATTAGTCAGGACGAGCAGTACTTC,CASSLGAISQDEQYF
TRBV29-1,TRBJ2-3,once,-,15,TGCAGCTTGGGACCGGAGGGGGGGGGCACAGATACGCAGTATTTT,CSLGPEGGGTDTQYF
TRBV7-9,TRBJ2-2,-,-,15,TGTGCCAGCAGCTCCGGGACACTGAACACCGGGGAGCTGTTTTTT,CASSSGTLNTGELFF
TRBV9,TRBJ2-7,few,-,15,TGTGCCAGCAGCGTAGGTTCGGGGGGCATCTACGAGCAGTACTTC,CASSVGSGGIYEQYF
TRBV7-3,TRBJ1-1,-,-,16,TGTGCCAGCAGCTTAAAAGCGGACAGAGGTAACACTGAAGCTTTCTTT,CASSLKADRGNTEAFF
TRBV19,TRBJ1-2,-,-,12,TGTGCCACCCTCGGAGGGGAGTGGGGCTACACCTTC,CATLGGEWGYTF
TRBV5-8,TRBJ1-2,-,-,14,TGTGCCAGCAGCTTGGAGCTAGCTAACTATGGCTACACCTTC,CASSLELANYGYTF
TRBV5-1,TRBJ2-3,-,-,14,TGCGCCAGCCAGGGCCTAAAAGGCACAGATACGCAGTATTTT,CASQGLKGTDTQYF
TRBV4-2,TRBJ1-1,-,-,15,TGTGCCAGCAGCCAAGTGACAGCCATGAACACTGAAGCTTTCTTT,CASSQVTAMNTEAFF
TRBV6-4,TRBJ2-3,-,TRBD2,15,TGTGCCAGCAGTGACTCTGCGGGGGGCGCAGATACGCAGTATTTT,CASSDSAGGADTQYF
TRBV6-5,TRBJ1-6,-,-,16,TGTGCCAGCAGTTACTCGTCTCGGACATTCGGTTCACCCCTCCACTTT,CASSYSSRTFGSPLHF
TRBV7-3,TRBJ2-1,-,-,16,TGTGCCAGCAGCGCAGTCGGCGGCGCGGGCTTCAATGAGCAGTTCTTC,CASSAVGGAGFNEQFF